This TCR beta chain was observed in a study of T cell changes during pregnancy in multiple sclerosis. Germline trimming cut 4 bases from V and 0 bases from J; bases unmatched to any gene: 10. CDR1 is LGHNA and CDR2 is YSLEER in the germline V gene. The CDR3 loop spans 17 amino acids. Measured with immunoSEQ multiplex PCR; TCRdb has only the in-frame clones, and not every one. The sample shows about 59,000 clones, over 90% of them seen only once. This TCR came from a female donor with multiple sclerosis, enrolled in a pregnancy study. This sample comprised CD8+ T cells from peripheral blood mononuclear cells, obtained in the third trimester of pregnancy. V gene TRBV4-3 combines with J gene TRBJ2-7, with 9 bases aligning to TRBD2. DNA for the CDR3: TGCGCCAGCAGCCCGTCTTATAGCGGGAGAAGCTCCTACGAGCAGTACTTC. Translating it yields CASSPSYSGRSSYEQYF.